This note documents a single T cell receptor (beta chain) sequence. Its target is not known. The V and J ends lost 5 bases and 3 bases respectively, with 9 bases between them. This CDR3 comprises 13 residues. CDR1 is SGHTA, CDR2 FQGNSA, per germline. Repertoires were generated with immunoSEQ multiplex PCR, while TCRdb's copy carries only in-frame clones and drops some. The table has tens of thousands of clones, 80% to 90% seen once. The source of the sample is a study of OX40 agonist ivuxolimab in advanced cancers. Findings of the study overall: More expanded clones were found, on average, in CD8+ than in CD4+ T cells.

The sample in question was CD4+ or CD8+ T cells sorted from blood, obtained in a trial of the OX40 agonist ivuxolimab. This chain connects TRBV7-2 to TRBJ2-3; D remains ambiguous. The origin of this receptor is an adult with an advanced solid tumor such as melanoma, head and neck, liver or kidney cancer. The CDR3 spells CASSRLRTDTQYF. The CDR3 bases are TGTGCCAGCAGCCGCTTGCGGACAGATACGCAGTATTTT.